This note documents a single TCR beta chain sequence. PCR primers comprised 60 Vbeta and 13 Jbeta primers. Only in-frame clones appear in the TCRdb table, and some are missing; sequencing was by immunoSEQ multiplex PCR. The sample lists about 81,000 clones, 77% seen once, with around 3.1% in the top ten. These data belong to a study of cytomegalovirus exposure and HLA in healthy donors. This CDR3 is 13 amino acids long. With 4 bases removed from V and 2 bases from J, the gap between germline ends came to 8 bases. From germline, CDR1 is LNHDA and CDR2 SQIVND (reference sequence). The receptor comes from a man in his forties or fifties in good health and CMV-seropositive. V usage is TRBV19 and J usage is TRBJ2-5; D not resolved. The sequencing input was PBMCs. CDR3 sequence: CASSNSRQETQYF. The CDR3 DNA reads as TGTGCCAGTAGTAACAGCAGACAAGAGACCCAGTACTTC. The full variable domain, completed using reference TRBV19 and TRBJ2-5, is DGGITQSPKYLFRKEGQNVTLSCEQNLNHDAMYWYRQDPGQGLRLIYYSQIVNDFQKGDIAEGYSVSREKKESFPLTVTSAQKNPTAFYLCASSNSRQETQYFGPGTRLLVL.